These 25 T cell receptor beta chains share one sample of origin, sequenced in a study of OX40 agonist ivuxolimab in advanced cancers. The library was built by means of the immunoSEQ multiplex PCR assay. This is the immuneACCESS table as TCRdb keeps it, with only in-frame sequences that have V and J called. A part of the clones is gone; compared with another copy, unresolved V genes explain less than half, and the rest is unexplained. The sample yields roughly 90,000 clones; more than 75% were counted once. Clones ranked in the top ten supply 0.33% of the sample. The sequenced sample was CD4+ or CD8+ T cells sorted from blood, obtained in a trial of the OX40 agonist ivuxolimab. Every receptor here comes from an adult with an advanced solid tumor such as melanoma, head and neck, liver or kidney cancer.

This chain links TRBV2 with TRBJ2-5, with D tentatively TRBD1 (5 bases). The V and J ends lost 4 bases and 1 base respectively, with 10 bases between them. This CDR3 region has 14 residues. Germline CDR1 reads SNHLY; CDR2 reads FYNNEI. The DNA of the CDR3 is TGTGCCAGCAGTGGGGCAGGGCTCCAAGAGACCCAGTACTTC. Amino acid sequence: CASSGAGLQETQYF.

The CDR3: CASSFADTQYF. The CDR3 nucleotides read TGTGCCAGCAGCTTCGCAGATACGCAGTATTTT. The V and J genes are TRBV7-2 and TRBJ2-3; D is ambiguous. V gave up 3 bases and J gave up 4 bases, with 2 bases separating them. Germline V CDR1 and CDR2: SGHTA, FQGNSA. The CDR3 consists of 11 residues.

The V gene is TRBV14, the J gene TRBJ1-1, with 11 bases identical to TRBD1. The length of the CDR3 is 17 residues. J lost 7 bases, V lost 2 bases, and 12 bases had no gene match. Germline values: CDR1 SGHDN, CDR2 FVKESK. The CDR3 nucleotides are TGTGCCAGCAGCCAACCCACCGGGACAGGGGGAAGAGGTGAAGCTTTCTTT. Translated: CASSQPTGTGGRGEAFF. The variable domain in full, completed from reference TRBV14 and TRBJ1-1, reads EAGVTQFPSHSVIEKGQTVTLRCDPISGHDNLYWYRRVMGKEIKFLLHFVKESKQDESGMPNNRFLAERTGGTYSTLKVQPAELEDSGVYFCASSQPTGTGGRGEAFFGQGTRLTVV.

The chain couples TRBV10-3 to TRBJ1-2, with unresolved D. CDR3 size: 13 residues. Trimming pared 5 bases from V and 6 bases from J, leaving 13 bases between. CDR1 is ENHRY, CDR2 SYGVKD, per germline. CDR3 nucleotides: TGTGCCATCAGTCGTGGGGAAGAGAATGGCTACACCTTC. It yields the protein CAISRGEENGYTF.

DNA of the CDR3: TGTGCCAGCAGCGGACAGGGTGGTATGAGCGAGCAGTACTTC. Translated: CASSGQGGMSEQYF. The chain couples TRBV11-2 to TRBJ2-7, with 8 bases lining up with TRBD1. The CDR3 spans 14 residues. Germline V gene data show CDR1 as SGHAT and CDR2 as FQNNGV. The trim removed 5 bases at V and 6 bases at J, leaving 9 bases unmatched.

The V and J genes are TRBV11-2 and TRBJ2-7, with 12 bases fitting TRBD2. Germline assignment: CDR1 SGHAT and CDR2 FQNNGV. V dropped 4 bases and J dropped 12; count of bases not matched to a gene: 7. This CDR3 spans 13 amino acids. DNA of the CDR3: TGTGCCAGCAGCTCAGCGACTAGCGGGAGAGTGTACTTC. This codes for CASSSATSGRVYF.

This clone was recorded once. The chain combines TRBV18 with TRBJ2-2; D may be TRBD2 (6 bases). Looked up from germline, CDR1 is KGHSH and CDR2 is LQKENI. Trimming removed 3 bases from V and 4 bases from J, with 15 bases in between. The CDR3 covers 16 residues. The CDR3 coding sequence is TGTGCCAGCTCACCGGCGGGGACTCGTAGCACCGGGGAGCTGTTTTTT. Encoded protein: CASSPAGTRSTGELFF.

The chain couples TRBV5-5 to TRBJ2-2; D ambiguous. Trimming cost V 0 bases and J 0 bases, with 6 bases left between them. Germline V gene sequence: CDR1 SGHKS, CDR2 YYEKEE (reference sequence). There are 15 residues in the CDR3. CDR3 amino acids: CASSLVATNTGELFF. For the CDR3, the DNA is TGTGCCAGCAGCTTGGTAGCTACGAACACCGGGGAGCTGTTTTTT.

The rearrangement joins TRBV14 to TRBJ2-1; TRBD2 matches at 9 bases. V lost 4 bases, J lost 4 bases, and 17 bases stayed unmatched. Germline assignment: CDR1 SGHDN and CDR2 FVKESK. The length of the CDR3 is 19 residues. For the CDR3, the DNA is TGTGCCAGCAGCCCCGGGCCCAAATGGGGGCTAGCGGGGTACAATGAGCAGTTCTTC. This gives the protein CASSPGPKWGLAGYNEQFF.

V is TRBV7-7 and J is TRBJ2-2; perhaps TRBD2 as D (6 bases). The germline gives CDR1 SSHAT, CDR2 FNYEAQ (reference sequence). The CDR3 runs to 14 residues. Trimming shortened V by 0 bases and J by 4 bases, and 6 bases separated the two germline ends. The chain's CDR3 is CASSLAGGTGELFF. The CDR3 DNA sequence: TGTGCCAGCAGCTTAGCGGGAGGCACCGGGGAGCTGTTTTTT.

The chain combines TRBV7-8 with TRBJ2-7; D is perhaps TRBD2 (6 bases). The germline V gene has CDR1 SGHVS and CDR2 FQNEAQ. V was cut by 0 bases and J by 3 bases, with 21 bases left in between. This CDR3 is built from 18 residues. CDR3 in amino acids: CASSLALGLASPLYEQYF. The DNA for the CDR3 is TGTGCCAGCAGCTTAGCCCTGGGTCTAGCGAGTCCTCTCTACGAGCAGTACTTC.

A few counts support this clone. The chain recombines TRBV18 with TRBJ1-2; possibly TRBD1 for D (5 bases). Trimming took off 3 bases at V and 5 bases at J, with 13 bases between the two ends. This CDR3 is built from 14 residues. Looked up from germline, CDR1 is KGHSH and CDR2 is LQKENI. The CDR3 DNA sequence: TGTGCCAGCTCACCCCTAGGGGATGCATATGGCTACACCTTC. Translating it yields CASSPLGDAYGYTF.

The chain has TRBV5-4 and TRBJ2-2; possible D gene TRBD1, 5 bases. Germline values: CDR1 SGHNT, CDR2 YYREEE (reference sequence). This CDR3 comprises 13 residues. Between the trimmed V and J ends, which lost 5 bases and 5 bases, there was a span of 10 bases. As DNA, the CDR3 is TGTGCCAGCAGTTGGCAGGGTACCGGGGAGCTGTTTTTT. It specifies CASSWQGTGELFF.

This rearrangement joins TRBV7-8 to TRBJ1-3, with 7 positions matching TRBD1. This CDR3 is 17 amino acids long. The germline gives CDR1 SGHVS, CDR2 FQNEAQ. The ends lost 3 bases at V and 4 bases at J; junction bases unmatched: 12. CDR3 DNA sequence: TGTGCCAGCAGCTTGGGGGGGGTAGACAGGGTAGGAAACACCATATATTTT. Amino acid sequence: CASSLGGVDRVGNTIYF.

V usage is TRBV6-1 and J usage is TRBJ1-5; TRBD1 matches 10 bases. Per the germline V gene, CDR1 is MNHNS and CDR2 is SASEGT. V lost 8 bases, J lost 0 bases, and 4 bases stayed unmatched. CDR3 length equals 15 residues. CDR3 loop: CASLTGGYSNQPQHF. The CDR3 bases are TGTGCCAGCCTGACAGGGGGCTATAGCAATCAGCCCCAGCATTTT.

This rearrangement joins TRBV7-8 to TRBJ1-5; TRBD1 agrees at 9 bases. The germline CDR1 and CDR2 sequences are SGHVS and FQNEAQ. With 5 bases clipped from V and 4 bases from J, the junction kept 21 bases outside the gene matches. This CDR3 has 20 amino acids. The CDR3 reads CASSRTRDRDKIGRNQPQHF. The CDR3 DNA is TGTGCCAGCAGCCGTACCCGGGACAGGGATAAGATTGGGCGGAATCAGCCCCAGCATTTT.

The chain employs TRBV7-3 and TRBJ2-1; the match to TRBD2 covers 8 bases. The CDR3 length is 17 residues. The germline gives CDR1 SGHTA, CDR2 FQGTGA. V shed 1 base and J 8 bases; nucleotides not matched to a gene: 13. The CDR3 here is CASSLNPGTGRVHEQFF. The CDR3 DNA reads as TGTGCCAGCAGCTTAAACCCCGGGACCGGGAGGGTCCATGAGCAGTTCTTC.

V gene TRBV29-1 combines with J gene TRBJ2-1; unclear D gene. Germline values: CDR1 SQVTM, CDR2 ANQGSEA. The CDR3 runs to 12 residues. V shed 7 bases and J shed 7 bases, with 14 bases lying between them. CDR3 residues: CSALAWWNEQFF. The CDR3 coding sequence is TGCAGCGCCCTGGCGTGGTGGAATGAGCAGTTCTTC.

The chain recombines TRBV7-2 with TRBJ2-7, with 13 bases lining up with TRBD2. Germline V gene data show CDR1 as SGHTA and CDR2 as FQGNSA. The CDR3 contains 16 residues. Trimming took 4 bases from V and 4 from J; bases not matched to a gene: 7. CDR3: CASSSGLAGARYEQYF. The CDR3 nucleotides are TGTGCCAGCAGCTCCGGACTAGCGGGAGCTCGGTACGAGCAGTACTTC.

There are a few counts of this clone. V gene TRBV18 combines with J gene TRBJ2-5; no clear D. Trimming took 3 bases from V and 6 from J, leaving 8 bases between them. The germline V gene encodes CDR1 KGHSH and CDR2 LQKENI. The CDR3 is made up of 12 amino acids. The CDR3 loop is CASSPRSQTQYF. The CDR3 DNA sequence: TGTGCCAGCTCACCTCGGAGCCAGACCCAGTACTTC.

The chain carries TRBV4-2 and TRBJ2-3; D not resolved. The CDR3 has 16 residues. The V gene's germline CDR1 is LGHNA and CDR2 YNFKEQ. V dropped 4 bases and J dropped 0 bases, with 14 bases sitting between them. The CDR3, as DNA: TGTGCCAGCAGCCCGGTTGGGGTAGGGAGCACAGATACGCAGTATTTT. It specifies CASSPVGVGSTDTQYF.

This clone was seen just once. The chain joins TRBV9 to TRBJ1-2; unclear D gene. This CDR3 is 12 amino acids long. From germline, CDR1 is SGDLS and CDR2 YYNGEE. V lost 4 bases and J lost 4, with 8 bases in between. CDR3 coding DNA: TGTGCCAGCAGCCCTCACAGCTATGGCTACACCTTC. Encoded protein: CASSPHSYGYTF.

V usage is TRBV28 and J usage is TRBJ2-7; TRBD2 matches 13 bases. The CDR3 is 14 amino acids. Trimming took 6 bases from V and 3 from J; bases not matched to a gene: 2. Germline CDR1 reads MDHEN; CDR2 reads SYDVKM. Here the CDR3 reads CASRGTSGDYEQYF. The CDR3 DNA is TGTGCCAGCAGGGGGACTAGCGGGGACTACGAGCAGTACTTC.

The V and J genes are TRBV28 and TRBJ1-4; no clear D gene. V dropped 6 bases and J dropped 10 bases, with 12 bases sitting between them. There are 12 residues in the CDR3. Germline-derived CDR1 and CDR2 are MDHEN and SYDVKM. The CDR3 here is CASSGSGGKLFF. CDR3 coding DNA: TGTGCCAGCAGCGGCTCAGGTGGAAAACTGTTTTTT.

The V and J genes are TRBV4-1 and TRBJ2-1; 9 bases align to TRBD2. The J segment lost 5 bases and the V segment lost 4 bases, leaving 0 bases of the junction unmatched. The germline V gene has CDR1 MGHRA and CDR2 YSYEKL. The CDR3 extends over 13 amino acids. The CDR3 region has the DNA TGCGCCAGCAGCCCTAGCGGGAACAATGAGCAGTTCTTC. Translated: CASSPSGNNEQFF.